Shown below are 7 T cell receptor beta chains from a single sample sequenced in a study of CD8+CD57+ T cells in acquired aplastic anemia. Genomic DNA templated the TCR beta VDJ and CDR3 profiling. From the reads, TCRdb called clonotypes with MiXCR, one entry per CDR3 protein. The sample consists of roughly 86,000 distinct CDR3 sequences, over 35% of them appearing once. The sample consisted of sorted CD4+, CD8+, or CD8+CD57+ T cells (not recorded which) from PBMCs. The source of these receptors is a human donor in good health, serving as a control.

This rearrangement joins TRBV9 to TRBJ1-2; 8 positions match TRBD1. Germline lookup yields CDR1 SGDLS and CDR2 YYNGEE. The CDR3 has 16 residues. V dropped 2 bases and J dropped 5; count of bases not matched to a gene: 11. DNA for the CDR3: TGTGCCAGCAGCGTTGCCCCGACAGGGGCAGGGTATGGCTACACCTTC. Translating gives CASSVAPTGAGYGYTF.

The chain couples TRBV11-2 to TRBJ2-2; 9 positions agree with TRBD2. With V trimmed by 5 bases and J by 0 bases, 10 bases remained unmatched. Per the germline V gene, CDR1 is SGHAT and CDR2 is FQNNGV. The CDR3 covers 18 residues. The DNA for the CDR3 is TGTGCCAGCAGCGGGCGGGAGGGCTTTATCGCGAACACCGGGGAGCTGTTTTTT. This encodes CASSGREGFIANTGELFF.

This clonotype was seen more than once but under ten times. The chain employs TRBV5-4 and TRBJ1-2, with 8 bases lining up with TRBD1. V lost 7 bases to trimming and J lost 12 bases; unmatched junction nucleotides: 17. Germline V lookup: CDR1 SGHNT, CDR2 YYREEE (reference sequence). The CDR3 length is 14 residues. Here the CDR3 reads CASGLGQALLVDTF. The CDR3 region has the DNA TGTGCCAGCGGATTGGGACAGGCCTTATTAGTCGACACCTTC.

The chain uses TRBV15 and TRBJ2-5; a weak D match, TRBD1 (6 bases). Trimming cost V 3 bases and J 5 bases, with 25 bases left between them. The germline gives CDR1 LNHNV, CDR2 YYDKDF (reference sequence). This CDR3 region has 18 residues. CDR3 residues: CATSSAHRTAVQSETQYF. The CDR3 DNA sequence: TGTGCCACCAGCAGTGCTCACCGGACAGCCGTCCAGTCCGAGACCCAGTACTTC.

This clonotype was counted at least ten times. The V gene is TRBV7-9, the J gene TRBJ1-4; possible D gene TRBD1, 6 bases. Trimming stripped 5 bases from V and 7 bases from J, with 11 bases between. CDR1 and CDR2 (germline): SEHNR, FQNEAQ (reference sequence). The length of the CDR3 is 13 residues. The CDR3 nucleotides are TGTGCCAGCAGCAGGGGGGCGGGTGAAAAACTGTTTTTT. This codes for CASSRGAGEKLFF.

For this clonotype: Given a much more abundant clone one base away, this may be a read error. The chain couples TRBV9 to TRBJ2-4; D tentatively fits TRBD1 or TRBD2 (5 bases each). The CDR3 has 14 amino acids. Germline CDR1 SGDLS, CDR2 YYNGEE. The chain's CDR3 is CASSVAGDVNIQCF. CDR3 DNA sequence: TGTGCCAGCAGCGTAGCTGGGGACGTCAACATTCAGTGCTTC.

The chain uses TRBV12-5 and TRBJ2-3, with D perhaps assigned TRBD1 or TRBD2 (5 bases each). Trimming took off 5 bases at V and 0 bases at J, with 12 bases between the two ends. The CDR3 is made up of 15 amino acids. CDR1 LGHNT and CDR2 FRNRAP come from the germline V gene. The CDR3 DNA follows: TGTGCTAGTGGTGCACCGGGGCCAAGCACAGATACGCAGTATTTT. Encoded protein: CASGAPGPSTDTQYF.